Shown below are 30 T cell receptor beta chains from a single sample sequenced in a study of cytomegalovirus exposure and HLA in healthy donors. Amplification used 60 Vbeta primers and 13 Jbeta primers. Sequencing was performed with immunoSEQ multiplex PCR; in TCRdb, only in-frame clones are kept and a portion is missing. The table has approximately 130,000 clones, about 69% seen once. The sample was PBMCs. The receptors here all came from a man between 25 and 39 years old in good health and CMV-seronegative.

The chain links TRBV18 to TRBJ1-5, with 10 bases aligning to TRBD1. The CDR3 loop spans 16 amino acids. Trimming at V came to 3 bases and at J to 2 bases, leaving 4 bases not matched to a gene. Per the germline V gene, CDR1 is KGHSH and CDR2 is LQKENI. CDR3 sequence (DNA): TGTGCCAGCTCACCGACAGGGGGCAGGGGCAATCAGCCCCAGCATTTT. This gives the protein CASSPTGGRGNQPQHF.

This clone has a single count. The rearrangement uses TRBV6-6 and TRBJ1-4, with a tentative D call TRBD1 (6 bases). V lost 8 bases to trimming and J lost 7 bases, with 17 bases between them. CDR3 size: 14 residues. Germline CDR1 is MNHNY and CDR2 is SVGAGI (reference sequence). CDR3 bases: TGTGCCAGCTCACGGGACCTAGGGGGTGAAAAACTGTTTTTT. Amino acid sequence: CASSRDLGGEKLFF.

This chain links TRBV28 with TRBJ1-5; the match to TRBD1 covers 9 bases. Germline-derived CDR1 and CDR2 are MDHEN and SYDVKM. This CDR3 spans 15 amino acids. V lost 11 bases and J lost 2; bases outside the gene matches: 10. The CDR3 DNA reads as TGTGCCGGCCGACAGGGGGGGAACGGCAATCAGCCCCAGCATTTT. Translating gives CAGRQGGNGNQPQHF.

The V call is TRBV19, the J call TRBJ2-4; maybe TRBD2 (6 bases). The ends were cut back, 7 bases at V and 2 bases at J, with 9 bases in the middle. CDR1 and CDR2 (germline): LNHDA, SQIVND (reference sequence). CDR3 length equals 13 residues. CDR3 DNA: TGTGCCAGTATTGGGGGGTCCAAAAACATTCAGTACTTC. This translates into CASIGGSKNIQYF.

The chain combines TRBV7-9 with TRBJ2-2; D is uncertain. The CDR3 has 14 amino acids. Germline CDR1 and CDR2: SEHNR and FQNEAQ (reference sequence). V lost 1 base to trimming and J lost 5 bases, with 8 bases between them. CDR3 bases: TGTGCCAGCAGCTTAGTTCCCTTTACCGGGGAGCTGTTTTTT. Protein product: CASSLVPFTGELFF.

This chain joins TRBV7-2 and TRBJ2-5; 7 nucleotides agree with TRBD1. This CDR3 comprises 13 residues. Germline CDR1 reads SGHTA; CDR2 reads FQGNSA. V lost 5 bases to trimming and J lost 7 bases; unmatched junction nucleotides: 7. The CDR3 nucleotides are TGTGCCAGCAGCCCGCAGGGGGATGGGACCCAGTACTTC. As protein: CASSPQGDGTQYF. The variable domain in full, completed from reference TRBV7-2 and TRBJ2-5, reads GAGVSQSPSNKVTEKGKDVELRCDPISGHTALYWYRQSLGQGLEFLIYFQGNSAPDKSGLPSDRFSAERTGGSVSTLTIQRTQQEDSAVYLCASSPQGDGTQYFGPGTRLLVL.

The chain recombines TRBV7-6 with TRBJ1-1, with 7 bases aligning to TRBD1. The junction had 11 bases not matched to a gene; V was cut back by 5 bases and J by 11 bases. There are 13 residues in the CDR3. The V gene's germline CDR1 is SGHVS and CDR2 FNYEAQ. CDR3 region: CASSPGQDLRAFF. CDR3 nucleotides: TGTGCCAGCAGCCCAGGACAGGACCTGAGGGCTTTCTTT.

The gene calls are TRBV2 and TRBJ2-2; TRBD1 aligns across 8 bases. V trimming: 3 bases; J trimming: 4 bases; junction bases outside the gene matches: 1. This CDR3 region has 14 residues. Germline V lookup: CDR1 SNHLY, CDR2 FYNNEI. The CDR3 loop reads CASSEDRVTGELFF. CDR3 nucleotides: TGTGCCAGCAGTGAGGACAGGGTCACCGGGGAGCTGTTTTTT.

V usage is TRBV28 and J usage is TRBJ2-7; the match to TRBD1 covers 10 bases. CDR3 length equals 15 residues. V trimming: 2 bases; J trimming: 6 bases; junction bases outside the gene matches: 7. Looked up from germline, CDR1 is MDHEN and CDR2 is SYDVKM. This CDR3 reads CASSLPGQGLGEQYF. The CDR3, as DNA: TGTGCCAGCAGTTTACCGGGACAGGGGTTGGGCGAGCAGTACTTC.

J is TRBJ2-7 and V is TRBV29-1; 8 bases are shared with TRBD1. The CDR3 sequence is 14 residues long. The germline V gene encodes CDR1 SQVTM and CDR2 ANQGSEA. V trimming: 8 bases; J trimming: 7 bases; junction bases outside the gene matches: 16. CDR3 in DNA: TGCAGCCCATTTTGGGTAAGCAGGGGGCAAGAGCAGTACTTC. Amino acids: CSPFWVSRGQEQYF.

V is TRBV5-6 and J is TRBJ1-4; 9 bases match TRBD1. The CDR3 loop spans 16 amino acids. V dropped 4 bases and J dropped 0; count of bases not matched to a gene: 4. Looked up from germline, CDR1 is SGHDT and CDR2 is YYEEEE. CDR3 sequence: CASSLQGASTNEKLFF. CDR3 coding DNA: TGTGCCAGCAGCCTACAGGGGGCGTCAACTAATGAAAAACTGTTTTTT.

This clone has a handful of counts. Written as DNA, the CDR3 is TGTGCCAGCGGGGATCGGGGTGGTACGCAGTATTTT. The encoded protein is CASGDRGGTQYF. The chain has TRBV2 and TRBJ2-3, with D perhaps matching TRBD2 (5 bases). This CDR3 comprises 12 residues. Germline V lookup: CDR1 SNHLY, CDR2 FYNNEI. V was trimmed by 8 bases and J by 8 bases, leaving 14 bases between them.

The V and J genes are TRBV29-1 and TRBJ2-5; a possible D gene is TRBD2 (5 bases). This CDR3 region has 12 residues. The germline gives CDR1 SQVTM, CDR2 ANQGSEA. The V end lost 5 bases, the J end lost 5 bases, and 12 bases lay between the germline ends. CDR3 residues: CSVNLARETQYF. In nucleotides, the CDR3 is TGCAGCGTTAATCTAGCTCGGGAGACCCAGTACTTC.

CDR3 protein: CASSLSDEQYF. CDR3 nucleotide sequence: TGTGCCAGCAGCTTGTCAGACGAGCAGTACTTC. The chain joins TRBV11-2 to TRBJ2-7; D is ambiguous. Germline V gene sequence: CDR1 SGHAT, CDR2 FQNNGV. This CDR3 comprises 11 residues. Deletions cut 3 bases from V and 5 bases from J, with 5 bases between.

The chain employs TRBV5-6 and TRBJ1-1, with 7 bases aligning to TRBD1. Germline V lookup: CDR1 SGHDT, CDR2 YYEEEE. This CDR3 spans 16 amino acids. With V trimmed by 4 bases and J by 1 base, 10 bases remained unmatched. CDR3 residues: CASSVGTVRSNTEAFF. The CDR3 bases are TGTGCCAGCAGCGTAGGGACAGTACGGTCGAACACTGAAGCTTTCTTT.

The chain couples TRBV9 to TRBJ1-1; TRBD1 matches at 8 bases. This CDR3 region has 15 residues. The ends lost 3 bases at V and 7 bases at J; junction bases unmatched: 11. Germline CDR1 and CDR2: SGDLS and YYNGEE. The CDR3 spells CASSATGEWNYEAFF. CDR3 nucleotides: TGTGCCAGCAGCGCGACAGGGGAATGGAATTATGAAGCTTTCTTT. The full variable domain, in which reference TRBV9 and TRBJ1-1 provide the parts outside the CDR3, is DSGVTQTPKHLITATGQRVTLRCSPRSGDLSVYWYQQSLDQGLQFLIQYYNGEERAKGNILERFSAQQFPDLHSELNLSSLELGDSALYFCASSATGEWNYEAFFGQGTRLTVV.

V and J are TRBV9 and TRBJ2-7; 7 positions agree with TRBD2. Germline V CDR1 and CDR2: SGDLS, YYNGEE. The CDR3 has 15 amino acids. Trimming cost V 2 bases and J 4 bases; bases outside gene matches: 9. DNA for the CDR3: TGTGCCAGCAGCGTCAAACCTAGCGGAAAATACGAGCAGTACTTC. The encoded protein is CASSVKPSGKYEQYF.

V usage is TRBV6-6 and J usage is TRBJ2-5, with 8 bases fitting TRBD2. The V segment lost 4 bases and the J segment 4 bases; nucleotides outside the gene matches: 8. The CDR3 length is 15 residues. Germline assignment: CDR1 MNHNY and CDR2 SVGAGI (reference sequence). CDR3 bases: TGTGCCAGCAGTTCGTCCCAGGCGGGGGGAGAGACCCAGTACTTC. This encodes CASSSSQAGGETQYF.

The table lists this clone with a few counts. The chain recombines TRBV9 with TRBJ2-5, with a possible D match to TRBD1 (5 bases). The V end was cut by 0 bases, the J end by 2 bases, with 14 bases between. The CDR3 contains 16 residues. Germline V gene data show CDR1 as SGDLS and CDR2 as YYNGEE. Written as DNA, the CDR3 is TGTGCCAGCAGCGTAGGAGCCAGGGATATACAAGAGACCCAGTACTTC. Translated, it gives CASSVGARDIQETQYF.

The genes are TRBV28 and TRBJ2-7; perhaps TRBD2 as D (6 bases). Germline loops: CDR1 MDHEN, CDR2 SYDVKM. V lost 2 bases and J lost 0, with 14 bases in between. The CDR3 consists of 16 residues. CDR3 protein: CASSLREFNPSYEQYF. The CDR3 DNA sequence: TGTGCCAGCAGTTTACGGGAGTTTAACCCCTCCTACGAGCAGTACTTC.

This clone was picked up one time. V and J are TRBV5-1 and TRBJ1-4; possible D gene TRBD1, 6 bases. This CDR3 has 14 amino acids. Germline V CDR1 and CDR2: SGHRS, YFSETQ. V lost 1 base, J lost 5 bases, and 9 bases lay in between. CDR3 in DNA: TGCGCCAGCAGCTTGACAGGGAAGAATGAAAAACTGTTTTTT. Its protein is CASSLTGKNEKLFF.

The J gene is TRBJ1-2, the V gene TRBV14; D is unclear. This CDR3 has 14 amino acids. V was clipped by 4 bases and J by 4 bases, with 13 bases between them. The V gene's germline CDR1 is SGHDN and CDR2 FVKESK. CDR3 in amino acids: CASSPILGPYGYTF. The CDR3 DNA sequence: TGTGCCAGCAGCCCAATACTTGGGCCCTATGGCTACACCTTC.

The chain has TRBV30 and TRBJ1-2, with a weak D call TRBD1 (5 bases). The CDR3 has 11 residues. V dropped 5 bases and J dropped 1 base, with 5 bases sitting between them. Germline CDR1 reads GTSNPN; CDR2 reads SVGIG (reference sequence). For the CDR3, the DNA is TGTGCCTGGGGACATAACTATGGCTACACCTTC. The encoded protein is CAWGHNYGYTF.

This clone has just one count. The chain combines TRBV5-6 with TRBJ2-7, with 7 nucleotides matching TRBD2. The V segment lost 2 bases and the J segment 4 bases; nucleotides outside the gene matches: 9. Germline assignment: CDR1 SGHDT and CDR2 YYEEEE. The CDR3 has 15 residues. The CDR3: CASSLIGGSDYEQYF. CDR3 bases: TGTGCCAGCAGCTTAATCGGCGGGAGTGATTACGAGCAGTACTTC.

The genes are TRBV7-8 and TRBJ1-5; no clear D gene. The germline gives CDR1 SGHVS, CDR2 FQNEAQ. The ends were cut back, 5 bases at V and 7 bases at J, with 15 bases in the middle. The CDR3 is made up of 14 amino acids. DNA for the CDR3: TGTGCCAGCAGCAAGGAGAGGAGTTTGCAGCCCCAGCATTTT. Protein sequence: CASSKERSLQPQHF. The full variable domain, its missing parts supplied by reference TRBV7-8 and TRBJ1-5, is GAGVSQSPRYKVAKRGQDVALRCDPISGHVSLFWYQQALGQGPEFLTYFQNEAQLDKSGLPSDRFFAERPEGSVSTLKIQRTQQEDSAVYLCASSKERSLQPQHFGDGTRLSIL.

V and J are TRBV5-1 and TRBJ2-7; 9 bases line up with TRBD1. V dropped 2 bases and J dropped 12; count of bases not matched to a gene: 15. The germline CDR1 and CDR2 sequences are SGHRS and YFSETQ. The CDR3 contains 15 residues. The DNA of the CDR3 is TGCGCCAGCAGCTTCTCCCTTCGTCCGGGACAGGGTCTGTACTTC. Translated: CASSFSLRPGQGLYF.

The CDR3 DNA reads TGTGCCAGCACCCCGGACAGGACCCTCTACGAGCAGTACTTC. Amino acid sequence: CASTPDRTLYEQYF. The V call is TRBV6-5, the J call TRBJ2-7, with 7 nucleotides matching TRBD1. This CDR3 region has 14 residues. The V segment lost 7 bases and the J segment 3 bases; nucleotides outside the gene matches: 9. Germline V lookup: CDR1 MNHEY, CDR2 SVGAGI.

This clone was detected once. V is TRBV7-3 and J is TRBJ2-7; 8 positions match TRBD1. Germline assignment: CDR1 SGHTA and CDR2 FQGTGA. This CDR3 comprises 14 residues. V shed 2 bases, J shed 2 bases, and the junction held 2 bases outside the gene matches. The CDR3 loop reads CASSLGTGAYEQYF. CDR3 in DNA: TGTGCCAGCAGCTTAGGGACAGGAGCCTACGAGCAGTACTTC.

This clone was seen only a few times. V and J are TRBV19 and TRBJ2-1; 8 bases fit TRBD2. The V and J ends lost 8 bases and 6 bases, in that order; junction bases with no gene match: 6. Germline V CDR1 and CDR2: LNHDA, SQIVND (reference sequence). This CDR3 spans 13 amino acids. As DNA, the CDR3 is TGTGCCAGTTCCCAGCGGGGGATCAATGAGCAGTTCTTC. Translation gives CASSQRGINEQFF.

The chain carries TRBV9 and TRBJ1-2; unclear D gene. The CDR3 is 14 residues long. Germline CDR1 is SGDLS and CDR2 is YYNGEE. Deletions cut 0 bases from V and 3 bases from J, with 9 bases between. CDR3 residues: CASSVGGADYGYTF. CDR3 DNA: TGTGCCAGCAGCGTAGGAGGCGCAGACTATGGCTACACCTTC.